Listed here is a single TCR beta chain. V gave up 7 bases and J gave up 3 bases; unmatched junction bases: 13. The CDR3 runs 17 residues. Germline V gene sequence: CDR1 SGHNT, CDR2 YYREEE (reference sequence). The data were taken from a study of cytomegalovirus exposure and HLA in healthy donors. The PCR used 60 Vbeta and 13 Jbeta primers. The data were produced by immunoSEQ multiplex PCR, yet TCRdb's version contains in-frame clones alone and is incomplete. Of roughly 120,000 clones in the sample, 75% to 90% were seen once. Sequenced: PBMCs. V gene TRBV5-4 combines with J gene TRBJ1-4, with 9 nucleotides matching TRBD1. The receptor was isolated from a man over 45 in good health and CMV-seronegative. CDR3 nucleotides: TGTGCCAGCCGCACCGGGACAGGGACCCGGGCTAATGAAAAACTGTTTTTT. Translation gives CASRTGTGTRANEKLFF.